The 17 T cell receptor beta chains below all came from one sample that was sequenced in a study of T cell repertoires in cytomegalovirus infection. TCRdb independently ran MiXCR on the reads; one entry per CDR3 protein. The sample has around 300,000 distinct CDR3 sequences, roughly 25% seen once. Sequences were obtained from PBMCs. These receptors were taken from a human donor in good health (CMV status not recorded). Some clones in this sample may be carry-over from other donors' samples.

The CDR3 DNA reads TGCAGTGCCGGGAGGCCGGGAGAGACCCAGTACTTC. This translates into CSAGRPGETQYF. The chain has TRBV20-1 and TRBJ2-5, with 7 bases aligning to TRBD2. Germline-derived CDR1 and CDR2 are DFQATT and SNEGSKA (reference sequence). The ends lost 6 bases at V and 4 bases at J; junction bases unmatched: 5. The CDR3 extends over 12 amino acids.

Turning to this clonotype: A much larger clone differs by one base, so this may be a read error. This sequence joins TRBV7-2 and TRBJ2-4, with D perhaps TRBD1 (5 bases). The end of the DNA is better explained by TRBJ2-1, so the J call may be wrong. This CDR3 region has 17 residues. Germline CDR1 reads SGHTA; CDR2 reads FQGNSA. The CDR3 here is CASSRLGVKSPHNIQFF. CDR3 nucleotide sequence: TGTGCCAGCAGTCGCTTAGGGGTCAAGTCCCCTCATAACATTCAGTTCTTC.

This clonotype was recorded a few times. The rearrangement joins TRBV29-1 to TRBJ2-2; TRBD2 might be the D (5 bases). The CDR3 sequence is 14 residues long. Germline CDR1 SQVTM, CDR2 ANQGSEA. The V and J ends lost 7 bases and 0 bases respectively, with 12 bases between them. CDR3 in amino acids: CSGVLGANTGELFF. The CDR3 DNA sequence: TGCAGCGGGGTCCTCGGGGCGAACACCGGGGAGCTGTTTTTT.

Remarks on this clonotype: Mismatch with germline at one junction end may stem from a read error. V is TRBV5-1 and J is TRBJ1-5; 8 bases are a match to TRBD1. In germline, CDR1 is SGHRS, CDR2 YFSETQ. The CDR3 covers 14 residues. CDR3 sequence reads: CTSSLDRGDQPQHF. The CDR3 DNA follows: TGCACCAGCAGTTTAGACAGGGGCGATCAGCCCCAGCATTTT.

The rearrangement joins TRBV12-3 or TRBV12-4 to TRBJ1-2; tentatively, D is TRBD1 (6 bases). V shed 4 bases and J shed 9 bases, with 15 bases lying between them. This CDR3 comprises 13 residues. The CDR3 here is CASSSPGAARYTF. CDR3 DNA: TGTGCCAGCAGTTCACCAGGGGCCGCGCGCTACACCTTC.

This clonotype turned up a few times. The chain is built from TRBV11-2 and TRBJ2-1; TRBD1 might be the D (6 bases). Germline V gene data show CDR1 as SGHAT and CDR2 as FQNNGV. The CDR3 contains 15 residues. Deletions cut 5 bases from V and 2 bases from J, with 13 bases between. The CDR3 loop is CASSGGLGTYNEQFF. The DNA for the CDR3 is TGTGCCAGCAGCGGGGGCCTAGGCACCTACAATGAGCAGTTCTTC.

There are many counts of this clonotype. The V gene is TRBV28, the J gene TRBJ2-1, with 8 bases that match TRBD2. The CDR3 length is 15 residues. CDR1 is MDHEN, CDR2 SYDVKM, per germline. Trimming at V came to 6 bases and at J to 0 bases, leaving 4 bases not matched to a gene. The CDR3: CASRPGGPSYNEQFF. Here the CDR3 DNA reads TGTGCCAGCAGACCGGGAGGGCCCTCCTACAATGAGCAGTTCTTC.

This clonotype was recorded at least ten times. V gene TRBV7-9 combines with J gene TRBJ2-1, with unresolved D. Germline V gene lookup returns CDR1 SEHNR and CDR2 FQNEAQ (reference sequence). There are 16 residues in the CDR3. V lost 0 bases and J 0 bases, leaving 9 bases between the germline ends. The CDR3 here is CASSLASLRSYNEQFF. The CDR3 bases are TGTGCCAGCAGCTTAGCGTCGCTCCGCTCCTACAATGAGCAGTTCTTC.

This clonotype was counted many times. The V gene is TRBV5-5, the J gene TRBJ1-5; TRBD1 is a possible D gene (6 bases). This CDR3 is built from 16 residues. V lost 5 bases and J 9 bases, leaving 24 bases between the germline ends. Germline assignment: CDR1 SGHKS and CDR2 YYEKEE (reference sequence). CDR3 in amino acids: CASSFRTGAPDRPQHF. The CDR3 region has the DNA TGTGCCAGCAGTTTTAGAACGGGGGCACCTGATCGGCCCCAGCATTTT. Combining the CDR3 with reference TRBV5-5 and TRBJ1-5 gives the whole variable domain DAGVTQSPTHLIKTRGQQVTLRCSPISGHKSVSWYQQVLGQGPQFIFQYYEKEERGRGNFPDRFSARQFPNYSSELNVNALLLGDSALYLCASSFRTGAPDRPQHFGDGTRLSIL.

The V gene is TRBV15, the J gene TRBJ1-5; a possible D gene is TRBD1 (5 bases). Deletions cut 5 bases from V and 4 bases from J, with 12 bases between. The germline V gene encodes CDR1 LNHNV and CDR2 YYDKDF (reference sequence). The CDR3 sequence is 14 residues long. CDR3 DNA sequence: TGTGCCACCAGCTGGCCCGACAGAAATCAGCCCCAGCATTTT. Amino acids: CATSWPDRNQPQHF.

With regard to this clonotype: A read error may be the cause here, since a much bigger clone is one base away. The chain couples TRBV7-2 to TRBJ1-4; D gene unclear. V was cut by 5 bases and J by 5 bases, with 15 bases left in between. This CDR3 comprises 15 residues. Germline lookup yields CDR1 SGHTA and CDR2 FQGNSA. CDR3 coding DNA: TGTGCCAGCAGCCCCGCACCGTTCATGAATGAAAAACTGTTTTTT. Translated: CASSPAPFMNEKLFF.

This chain uses TRBV20-1 with TRBJ2-7; D is perhaps TRBD1 (6 bases). From germline, CDR1 is DFQATT and CDR2 SNEGSKA (reference sequence). The CDR3 totals 12 residues. V lost 7 bases to trimming and J lost 1 base, with 11 bases between them. CDR3 amino acids: CSGRTDSYEQYF. For the CDR3, the DNA is TGCAGTGGCCGGACAGATTCCTACGAGCAGTACTTC.

This clonotype was seen only a few times. CDR3 sequence reads: CASSLQWTAFQFF. The CDR3 nucleotides read TGTGCCAGCAGCCTGCAGTGGACAGCCTTCCAGTTCTTC. This sequence joins TRBV7-2 and TRBJ2-1, with D perhaps TRBD1 (6 bases). CDR1 and CDR2 (germline): SGHTA, FQGNSA. Trimming took off 5 bases at V and 13 bases at J, with 18 bases between the two ends. The CDR3 loop spans 13 amino acids.

V is TRBV5-6 and J is TRBJ1-5; D remains unclear. Germline values: CDR1 SGHDT, CDR2 YYEEEE. Deletions cut 2 bases from V and 2 bases from J, with 11 bases between. CDR3 length: 15 amino acids. DNA for the CDR3: TGTGCCAGCAGCTTACGTCTGGGAGGCAATCAGCCCCAGCATTTT. Its protein product is CASSLRLGGNQPQHF.

This chain links TRBV7-9 with TRBJ2-1, with D possibly TRBD1 on 5 matching bases. V shed 5 bases and J shed 7 bases, with 18 bases lying between them. Germline V gene data show CDR1 as SEHNR and CDR2 as FQNEAQ (reference sequence). This CDR3 has 15 amino acids. The CDR3 sequence is CASSLSSRTKNEQFF. The CDR3 DNA follows: TGTGCCAGCAGCCTAAGTAGCAGGACAAAAAATGAGCAGTTCTTC.

This clonotype was found many times. The rearrangement links TRBV7-2 to TRBJ2-1; no clear D. The CDR3 is made up of 13 amino acids. From germline, CDR1 is SGHTA and CDR2 FQGNSA. Trimming removed 3 bases at V and 8 bases at J, with 11 bases between. As DNA, the CDR3 is TGTGCCAGCAGCTTGGAGTGGACCGATGAGCAGTTCTTC. The encoded protein is CASSLEWTDEQFF.

The table lists this clonotype with a few counts. V and J are TRBV11-2 and TRBJ2-3; D may correspond to TRBD1 or TRBD2 (5 bases each). The CDR3 is 16 amino acids. Trimming stripped 5 bases from V and 4 bases from J, with 19 bases between. CDR1 SGHAT and CDR2 FQNNGV come from the germline V gene. Here the CDR3 reads CASSPLEGSVSDTQYF. The CDR3 DNA is TGTGCCAGCAGCCCACTTGAGGGGAGCGTATCAGATACGCAGTATTTT.